This T cell receptor beta chain was recorded in a study of identical twins. This CDR3 has 16 residues. Trimming took off 4 bases at V and 0 bases at J, with 14 bases between the two ends. In germline, CDR1 is MNHEY, CDR2 SVGAGI. TCRdb reprocessed the 5' RACE reads via MiXCR and lists one record per CDR3 protein. The sample lists some 900,000 distinct CDR3 sequences, approximately 13% occurring once. Another study also made use of these data, one on yellow fever vaccine responses in identical twins.

The sequence came from a woman aged 18 to 35 in good health. The sequenced sample consisted of PBMCs. This rearrangement joins TRBV6-5 to TRBJ2-3; maybe TRBD1 (5 bases). CDR3 region: CASSSRVLPSTDTQYF. Written as DNA, the CDR3 is TGTGCCAGCAGTTCCAGGGTCTTACCTAGCACAGATACGCAGTATTTT.